This is a list of T cell receptor beta chains from one sample in a study of regulatory T cells in long-lasting Graves disease. MiXCR, applied by TCRdb to the multiplex PCR reads, yields one record per CDR3 protein. Of around 400,000 distinct CDR3 sequences in the sample, roughly a sixth were seen once. The material was peripheral blood mononuclear cells (PBMCs), obtained at new diagnosis, from a patient treated with antithyroid drugs. The receptors originated from a female donor with Graves disease. The CDR3 runs from the conserved cysteine through the conserved F or W. The D gene is left open where the match is weak. Where a row states a size, it is once, few, many or the class of an expanded clone; other rows omit it.

TRBV12-3/TRBV12-4	TRBJ1-1	many	-	CASSTDGRSEAFF	TGTGCCAGCAGTACCGACGGACGATCTGAAGCTTTCTTT
TRBV5-4	TRBJ2-5	many	TRBD2	CASSLPGGFGEKETQYF	TGTGCCAGCAGCTTGCCGGGGGGGTTCGGTGAGAAAGAGACCCAGTACTTC
TRBV12-3/TRBV12-4	TRBJ2-2	many	-	CASRLPWGTTNTGELFF	TGTGCCAGCCGCTTGCCTTGGGGGACGACGAACACCGGGGAGCTGTTTTTT
TRBV12-3/TRBV12-4	TRBJ2-3	many	TRBD1	CASSGTVWTDTQYF	TGTGCCAGCAGTGGGACAGTCTGGACAGATACGCAGTATTTT
TRBV29-1	TRBJ2-1	many	TRBD1	CSVWTGNTGNEQFF	TGCAGCGTATGGACAGGGAACACGGGCAATGAGCAGTTCTTC
TRBV7-9	TRBJ2-7	many	-	CASSLVATYEQYF	TGTGCCAGCAGCTTAGTGGCGACCTACGAGCAGTACTTC
TRBV27	TRBJ2-1	many	-	CASSQVRVGNNVQFF	TGTGCCAGCAGTCAAGTGCGGGTAGGGAACAATGTGCAGTTCTTC
TRBV7-2	TRBJ2-1	few	TRBD1	CASSPQGQGPQFF	TGTGCCAGCAGCCCCCAGGGACAGGGCCCACAGTTCTTC
TRBV10-3	TRBJ2-7	many	TRBD1	CAISSPGQGFYEQYF	TGTGCCATCAGTAGCCCGGGACAGGGCTTCTACGAGCAGTACTTC
TRBV27	TRBJ2-6	few	-	CASSPQGRPGANVLTF	TGTGCCAGCAGTCCCCAAGGGCGCCCTGGGGCCAACGTCCTGACTTTC
TRBV5-1	TRBJ1-6	many	-	CASSTDRNNSPLHF	TGCGCCAGCAGCACAGACAGGAATAATTCACCCCTCCACTTT
TRBV6-5	TRBJ2-1	-	TRBD2	CASSYSGGTSDGEQFF	TGTGCCAGCAGTTATTCTGGTGGGACTAGCGACGGAGAGCAGTTCTTC
TRBV29-1	TRBJ1-2	many	-	CSVVEGSNYGYTF	TGCAGCGTTGTAGAGGGCAGCAACTATGGCTACACCTTC
TRBV20-1	TRBJ2-7	few	TRBD1	CSASPGTGFEQYF	TGCAGTGCAAGTCCCGGGACAGGGTTCGAGCAGTACTTC
TRBV28	TRBJ2-2	few	TRBD1	CASSEPGGARNTGELFF	TGTGCCAGCAGTGAACCAGGGGGCGCCAGGAACACCGGGGAGCTGTTTTTT
TRBV7-3	TRBJ2-2	many	-	CASSSSGELFF	TGTGCCAGCAGCTCGAGCGGGGAGCTGTTTTTT
TRBV10-3	TRBJ2-3	many	-	CAITRDFETDTQYF	TGTGCCATCACCCGGGACTTCGAAACAGATACGCAGTATTTT
TRBV5-1	TRBJ1-3	many	-	CASTPGDHSGNTIYF	TGCGCCAGCACCCCGGGAGATCACTCTGGAAACACCATATATTTT
TRBV12-3/TRBV12-4	TRBJ2-7	-	TRBD2	CASRSSGRTIYEQYF	TGTGCCAGCAGATCTAGCGGGAGGACCATCTACGAGCAGTACTTC
TRBV20-1	TRBJ2-4	-	-	CSARPVDKNIQYF	TGCAGTGCTAGACCGGTGGACAAAAACATTCAGTACTTC
TRBV28	TRBJ1-1	-	-	CASPQGTEAFF	TGTGCCAGCCCGCAGGGCACTGAAGCTTTCTTT
TRBV9	TRBJ1-3	many	TRBD1	CASSVGTGGNTIYF	TGTGCCAGCAGCGTAGGGACAGGTGGAAACACCATATATTTT
TRBV19	TRBJ1-6	-	TRBD1	CASSRDRGIGWDSPLHF	TGTGCCAGCAGCCGGGACAGGGGCATAGGGTGGGATTCACCCCTCCACTTT
TRBV2	TRBJ1-1	-	TRBD1	CASNGQVNTEAFF	TGTGCCAGCAACGGACAGGTGAACACTGAAGCTTTCTTT
TRBV10-3	TRBJ1-5	-	-	CAISEEGVPQPQHF	TGTGCCATCAGTGAGGAAGGGGTCCCTCAGCCCCAGCATTTT
TRBV6-2/TRBV6-3	TRBJ2-6	-	-	CASSYLGQFFSGANVLTF	TGTGCCAGCAGTTACTTAGGACAATTCTTTTCTGGGGCCAACGTCCTGACTTTC
TRBV7-9	TRBJ2-3	few	-	CASSFPLQGGTDTQYF	TGTGCCAGCAGCTTTCCTTTGCAGGGAGGCACAGATACGCAGTATTTT
TRBV5-1	TRBJ1-4	-	-	CASSSAGDRHNEKLFF	TGCGCCAGCAGCTCTGCAGGGGATAGACATAATGAAAAACTGTTTTTT
TRBV12-3/TRBV12-4	TRBJ1-1	many	-	CASSLAADPGRNTEAFF	TGTGCCAGCAGTTTAGCCGCTGATCCGGGGAGAAACACTGAAGCTTTCTTT
TRBV7-9	TRBJ2-5	few	TRBD2	CASSLIAGLYLETQYF	TGTGCCAGCAGCTTGATAGCGGGGCTTTATTTGGAGACCCAGTACTTC
TRBV11-2	TRBJ1-1	-	TRBD1	CASSPTTGTASQVFF	TGTGCCAGCAGCCCTACTACCGGGACAGCCTCACAAGTTTTCTTT
TRBV28	TRBJ2-7	once	-	CASSLGAGAYEQYF	TGTGCCAGCAGCCTAGGGGCAGGGGCCTACGAGCAGTACTTC
TRBV10-3	TRBJ2-7	-	TRBD2	CAIRGGASYEQYF	TGTGCCATCAGGGGAGGGGCCTCCTACGAGCAGTACTTC
TRBV11-2	TRBJ2-1	few	-	CASSFQVDRWSYNEQFF	TGTGCCAGCAGTTTCCAGGTCGACAGGTGGTCCTACAATGAGCAGTTCTTC
TRBV7-2	TRBJ1-2	-	-	CASSQEGGGNTF	TGTGCCAGCAGCCAAGAGGGGGGAGGAAACACCTTC
TRBV29-1	TRBJ2-2	-	-	CSVATDNTGELFF	TGCAGCGTCGCGACAGATAACACCGGGGAGCTGTTTTTT
TRBV5-1	TRBJ2-1	medium-sized	-	CASSPHFSGDNHNEQFF	TGCGCCAGCAGCCCCCATTTTTCAGGGGACAATCACAATGAGCAGTTCTTC
TRBV25-1	TRBJ1-1	-	TRBD1	CASSGTGRSAEAFF	TGTGCCAGCAGCGGGACAGGGAGGTCCGCTGAAGCTTTCTTT
TRBV20-1	TRBJ2-6	few	-	CSAIGWESGANVLTF	TGCAGTGCCATAGGCTGGGAGTCTGGGGCCAACGTCCTGACTTTC
TRBV13	TRBJ1-2	few	TRBD1	CASTEDRGGDYGYTF	TGTGCCAGCACCGAGGACAGGGGAGGGGACTATGGCTACACCTTC
TRBV9	TRBJ1-2	-	-	CASSVSGAGYGYTF	TGTGCCAGCAGCGTATCGGGGGCCGGGTATGGCTACACCTTC
TRBV20-1	TRBJ2-7	many	TRBD2	CSALIFGTSGRGEQYF	TGCAGTGCCCTAATATTTGGGACTAGCGGGAGGGGCGAGCAGTACTTC
TRBV6-2/TRBV6-3	TRBJ2-2	few	TRBD1	CASSYPETGGITGELFF	TGTGCCAGCAGTTACCCCGAGACAGGGGGGATCACCGGGGAGCTGTTTTTT
TRBV4-3	TRBJ2-7	few	TRBD1	CASSQEDRVYEQYF	TGCGCCAGCAGCCAAGAGGACAGGGTCTACGAGCAGTACTTC
TRBV11-2	TRBJ2-2	many	-	CASKHPKWGGELFF	TGTGCCAGCAAACACCCTAAATGGGGCGGGGAGCTGTTTTTT
TRBV9	TRBJ2-3	many	-	CASSAHLTDTQYF	TGTGCCAGCAGCGCACACCTCACAGATACGCAGTATTTT